The 8 T cell receptor beta chains given below trace back to one sample, sequenced in a study of T cell responses to AZD1222 COVID-19 vaccine. Here immunoSEQ multiplex PCR was the method, and the copy in TCRdb shows in-frame clones only, minus some. The data hold about 74,000 clones, with roughly 88% observed a single time. This specimen consisted of peripheral blood, obtained on day 0 of AZD1222 vaccination. Receptor source: an adult in good health.

The chain combines TRBV7-9 with TRBJ2-3; 8 nucleotides align to TRBD2. Losses at the gene ends were 5 bases for V and 3 bases for J; bases not matched to a gene: 4. Germline V gene lookup returns CDR1 SEHNR and CDR2 FQNEAQ (reference sequence). This CDR3 contains 14 residues. The CDR3 DNA follows: TGTGCCAGCAGCCCATTAGCGGGGACAGATACGCAGTATTTT. Protein: CASSPLAGTDTQYF.

The rearrangement joins TRBV18 to TRBJ1-5; D is perhaps TRBD1 (5 bases). This CDR3 is 12 amino acids long. Germline lookup yields CDR1 KGHSH and CDR2 LQKENI. The V end lost 9 bases, the J end lost 5 bases, and 11 bases lay between the germline ends. The chain's CDR3 is CASKEGDQPQHF. The CDR3 nucleotides are TGTGCCAGTAAAGAAGGGGATCAGCCCCAGCATTTT.

This clone was found a few times. The chain couples TRBV28 to TRBJ1-1, with 7 bases aligning to TRBD1. V shed 5 bases and J 6 bases; nucleotides not matched to a gene: 6. In germline, CDR1 is MDHEN, CDR2 SYDVKM. The CDR3 covers 13 residues. The CDR3 is CASSPDRASEAFF. The CDR3 region has the DNA TGTGCCAGCAGTCCCGACAGGGCGTCTGAAGCTTTCTTT.

The DNA for the CDR3 is TGTGCCAGTAGAGGGACTAGCACAGATACGCAGTATTTT. Protein product: CASRGTSTDTQYF. V usage is TRBV19 and J usage is TRBJ2-3; D may be TRBD2 (6 bases). Deletions cut 6 bases from V and 0 bases from J, with 7 bases between. The germline V gene encodes CDR1 LNHDA and CDR2 SQIVND (reference sequence). There are 13 residues in the CDR3.

The chain recombines TRBV20-1 with TRBJ1-5; no definite D call. V was shortened by 3 bases and J by 0 bases, with 9 bases between the two germline ends. This CDR3 comprises 14 residues. Looked up from germline, CDR1 is DFQATT and CDR2 is SNEGSKA (reference sequence). The CDR3 sequence is CSASSRASNQPQHF. CDR3 sequence (DNA): TGCAGTGCTAGTTCCCGTGCTAGCAATCAGCCCCAGCATTTT.

V and J are TRBV10-3 and TRBJ1-5; 8 nucleotides agree with TRBD1. V shed 0 bases, J shed 2 bases, and the junction held 3 bases outside the gene matches. Germline V gives CDR1 ENHRY, CDR2 SYGVKD. The CDR3 loop spans 16 amino acids. Here the CDR3 DNA reads TGTGCCATCAGTGAGTCGCACAGGGGGGGCAATCAGCCCCAGCATTTT. This sequence encodes CAISESHRGGNQPQHF.

This clone came up a few times. The V gene is TRBV9, the J gene TRBJ1-5; no firm D call. Germline V gene lookup returns CDR1 SGDLS and CDR2 YYNGEE. The CDR3 is 15 amino acids. V gave up 0 bases and J gave up 4 bases, with 11 bases separating them. The chain's CDR3 is CASSVDPKPNQPQHF. The CDR3 bases are TGTGCCAGCAGCGTAGACCCGAAACCAAATCAGCCCCAGCATTTT.

The rearrangement uses TRBV7-9 and TRBJ1-3; no clear D. This CDR3 contains 15 residues. The V and J ends lost 8 bases and 0 bases respectively, with 14 bases between them. From germline, CDR1 is SEHNR and CDR2 FQNEAQ (reference sequence). The CDR3 bases are TGTGCCAGCGACCTACCCCTTAGCTCTGGAAACACCATATATTTT. Encoded protein: CASDLPLSSGNTIYF.